The clone carrying this TCR beta chain was detected once. These data belong to a study of blood T cell repertoires in COVID-19. Study context: The United States, Italy and Spain were the sources of the acute and convalescent COVID-19 samples. T cells, B-cell-depleted T cells, or PBMCs provided the cDNA or gDNA that served as material.

Methods used by the authors: Estimates of nucleated cell counts were drawn from the amplification of reference gene primers. The method was immunoSEQ multiplex PCR; TCRdb's version includes in-frame clones alone and lacks a portion of them. V and J calls and clone size are those listed in that table; D and trimming were worked out from the DNA. The sample carries 210,000 or so clones, roughly 87% recorded once. CDR1 is SGHAT, CDR2 FQNNGV, per germline. Deletions cut 0 bases from V and 2 bases from J, with 7 bases between. There are 14 residues in the CDR3. This chain connects TRBV11-2 to TRBJ1-2; D gene ambiguous. The receptor's source is a woman between 18 and 29 years old who had recovered from COVID-19. The sequenced material came from peripheral blood. The CDR3 is CASSLEAMNYGYTF. CDR3 DNA sequence: TGTGCCAGCAGCTTAGAAGCTATGAACTATGGCTACACCTTC.